The following is a T cell receptor (beta chain) sequence with its context. V lost 4 bases and J lost 4, with 14 bases in between. This CDR3 has 14 amino acids. Germline lookup yields CDR1 GTSNPN and CDR2 SVGIG (reference sequence). This sample was included in a study of blood T cell repertoires in COVID-19. Repertoires were generated with immunoSEQ multiplex PCR, while TCRdb's copy carries only in-frame clones and drops some. This sample has about 100,000 clones; more than 65% occur once, and the top ten carry approximately 31%. Specimen: peripheral blood. The sequence was collected from a man between 65 and 79 years old with active or convalescent COVID-19. The chain employs TRBV30 and TRBJ1-5, with a weak D call TRBD1 (5 bases). CDR3 nucleotides: TGTGCCTGGAATCGGCAGGGTAGGAATCAGCCCCAGCATTTT. This translates into CAWNRQGRNQPQHF. The complete variable domain, with remaining parts taken from reference TRBV30 and TRBJ1-5, reads SQTIHQWPATLVQPVGSPLSLECTVEGTSNPNLYWYRQAAGRGLQLLFYSVGIGQISSEVPQNLSASRPQDRQFILSSKKLLLSDSGFYLCAWNRQGRNQPQHFGDGTRLSIL.